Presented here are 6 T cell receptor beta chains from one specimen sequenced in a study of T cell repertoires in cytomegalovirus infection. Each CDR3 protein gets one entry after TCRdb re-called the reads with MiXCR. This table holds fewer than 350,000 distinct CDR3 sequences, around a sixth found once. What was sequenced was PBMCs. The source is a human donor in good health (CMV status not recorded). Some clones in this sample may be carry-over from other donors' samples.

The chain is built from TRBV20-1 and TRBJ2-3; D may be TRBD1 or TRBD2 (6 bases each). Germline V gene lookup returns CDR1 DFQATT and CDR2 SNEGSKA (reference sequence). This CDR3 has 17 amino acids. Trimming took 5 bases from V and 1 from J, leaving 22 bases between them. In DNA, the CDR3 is TGCAGTGCTTACCACGGGGGCTTCGGGCCCGGCACAGATACGCAGTATTTT. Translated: CSAYHGGFGPGTDTQYF.

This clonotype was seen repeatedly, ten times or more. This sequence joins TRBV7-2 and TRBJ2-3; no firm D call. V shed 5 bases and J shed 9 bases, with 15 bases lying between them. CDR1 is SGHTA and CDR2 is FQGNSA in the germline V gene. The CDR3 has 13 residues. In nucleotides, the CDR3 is TGTGCCAGCAGCGGCACCCGTTACCCAACGCAGTATTTT. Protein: CASSGTRYPTQYF.

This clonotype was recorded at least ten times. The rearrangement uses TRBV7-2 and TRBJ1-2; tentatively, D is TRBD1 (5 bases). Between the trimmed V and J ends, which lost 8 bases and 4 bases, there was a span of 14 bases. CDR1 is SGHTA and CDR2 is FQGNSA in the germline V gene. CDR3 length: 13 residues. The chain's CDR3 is CASGAGDGYGYTF. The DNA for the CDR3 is TGTGCCAGCGGCGCGGGGGATGGCTATGGCTACACCTTC.

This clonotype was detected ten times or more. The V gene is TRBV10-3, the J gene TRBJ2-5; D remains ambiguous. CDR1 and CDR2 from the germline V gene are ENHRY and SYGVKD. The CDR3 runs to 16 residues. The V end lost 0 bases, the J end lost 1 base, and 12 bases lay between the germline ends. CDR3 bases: TGTGCCATCAGTGAGTCAGTGACGGTCCCCCAAGAGACCCAGTACTTC. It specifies CAISESVTVPQETQYF.

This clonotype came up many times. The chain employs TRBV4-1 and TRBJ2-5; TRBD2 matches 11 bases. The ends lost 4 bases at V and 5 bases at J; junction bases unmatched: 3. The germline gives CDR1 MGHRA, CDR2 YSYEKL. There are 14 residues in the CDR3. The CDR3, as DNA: TGCGCCAGCAGCCCTACTAGCGGGGGCGAGACCCAGTACTTC. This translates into CASSPTSGGETQYF.

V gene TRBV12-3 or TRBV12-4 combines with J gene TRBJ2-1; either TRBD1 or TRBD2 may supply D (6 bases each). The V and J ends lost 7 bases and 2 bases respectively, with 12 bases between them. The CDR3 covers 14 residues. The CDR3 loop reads CASNNGGPYNEQFF. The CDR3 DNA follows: TGTGCCAGCAATAACGGGGGCCCCTACAATGAGCAGTTCTTC.